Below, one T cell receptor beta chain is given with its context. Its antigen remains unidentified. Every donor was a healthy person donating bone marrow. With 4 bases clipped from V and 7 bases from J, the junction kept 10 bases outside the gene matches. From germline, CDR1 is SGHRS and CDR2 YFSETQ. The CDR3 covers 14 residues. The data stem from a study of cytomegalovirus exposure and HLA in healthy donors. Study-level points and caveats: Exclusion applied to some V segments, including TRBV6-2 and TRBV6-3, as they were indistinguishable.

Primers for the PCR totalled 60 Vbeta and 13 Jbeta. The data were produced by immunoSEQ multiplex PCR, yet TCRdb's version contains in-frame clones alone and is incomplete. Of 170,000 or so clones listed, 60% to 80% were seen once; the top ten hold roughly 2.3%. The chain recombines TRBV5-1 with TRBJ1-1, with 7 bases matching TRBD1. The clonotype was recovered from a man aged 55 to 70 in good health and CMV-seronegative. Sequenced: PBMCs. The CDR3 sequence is CASSTTGRLIEAFF. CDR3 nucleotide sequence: TGCGCCAGCAGCACGACAGGGCGTCTCATTGAAGCTTTCTTT.